Shown below are 31 T cell receptor beta chains from a single sample sequenced in a study of Graves' ophthalmopathy and Graves' hyperthyroidism. Beta-chain TCR CDR3 regions were amplified from RNA transcripts. The workflow started with a first-round RT-PCR run with HTBI primers and then moved on to a second-round multiplex PCR. Using its own MiXCR run on the multiplex PCR reads, TCRdb lists one record per CDR3 protein. The sample lists over a million distinct CDR3 sequences; 35% to 40% were seen once. The sequencing input was peripheral blood or thyroid tissue (not recorded which). Receptors were obtained from an adult man with Graves' hyperthyroidism.

The chain carries TRBV15 and TRBJ2-7; D is perhaps TRBD2 (7 bases). The V gene lost 3 bases and the J gene lost 5 bases, with 17 bases spanning the gap. The CDR3 is made up of 15 amino acids. Germline loops: CDR1 LNHNV, CDR2 YYDKDF (reference sequence). CDR3 residues: CATSRETQGRDEQYF. DNA for the CDR3: TGTGCCACCAGCAGGGAAACCCAGGGGAGGGACGAGCAGTACTTC.

This clonotype showed up many times. The rearrangement uses TRBV10-3 and TRBJ1-1; maybe TRBD1 (6 bases). The V end was cut by 10 bases, the J end by 0 bases, with 18 bases between. Germline V gene sequence: CDR1 ENHRY, CDR2 SYGVKD. The CDR3 contains 15 residues. The chain's CDR3 is CASSIRGTVNTEAFF. For the CDR3, the DNA is TGTGCCAGCAGCATCAGGGGTACGGTGAACACTGAAGCTTTCTTT.

The rearrangement links TRBV30 to TRBJ2-7, with 13 bases that match TRBD2. The CDR3 sequence is 15 residues long. Germline-derived CDR1 and CDR2 are GTSNPN and SVGIG (reference sequence). V dropped 3 bases and J dropped 4; count of bases not matched to a gene: 6. This CDR3 is CAWSGTSGMWYEQYF. For the CDR3, the DNA is TGTGCCTGGAGCGGGACTAGCGGGATGTGGTACGAGCAGTACTTC.

This clonotype appeared a single time. This likely comes from a read error, as the CDR3 has no conserved phenylalanine or tryptophan at its end. V gene TRBV4-3 combines with J gene TRBJ1-4; no firm D call. This CDR3 comprises 15 residues. Germline V gene data show CDR1 as LGHNA and CDR2 as YSLEER. The ends were cut back, 5 bases at V and 1 base at J, with 11 bases in the middle. This CDR3 reads CASSKSTGTNEKLFL. DNA of the CDR3: TGCGCCAGCAGCAAGAGCACGGGAACTAATGAAAAACTGTTTCTT.

This clonotype was seen only a few times. This rearrangement joins TRBV4-1 to TRBJ1-1, with D uncertain. V was clipped by 2 bases and J by 1 base, with 11 bases between them. This CDR3 has 15 amino acids. CDR1 is MGHRA, CDR2 YSYEKL, per germline. The CDR3 coding sequence is TGCGCCAGCAGCCAACAACACCGTGCGAACACTGAAGCTTTCTTT. This codes for CASSQQHRANTEAFF.

Here the CDR3 reads CSAFPRPVSYEQYF. CDR3 in DNA: TGCAGTGCTTTTCCCAGGCCCGTCTCCTACGAGCAGTACTTC. The rearrangement links TRBV20-1 to TRBJ2-7; D uncertain. Deletions cut 5 bases from V and 0 bases from J, with 14 bases between. This CDR3 is built from 14 residues. Germline V gene data show CDR1 as DFQATT and CDR2 as SNEGSKA (reference sequence).

The rearrangement joins TRBV10-3 to TRBJ1-2; 7 positions match TRBD1. This CDR3 spans 12 amino acids. Germline loops: CDR1 ENHRY, CDR2 SYGVKD. V trimming: 6 bases; J trimming: 8 bases; junction bases outside the gene matches: 6. CDR3 loop: CAIRGQLEGYTF. The CDR3 DNA reads as TGTGCCATCAGGGGACAGCTTGAGGGCTACACCTTC.

This clonotype was found many times. The rearrangement joins TRBV15 to TRBJ2-7; no firm D call. CDR1 and CDR2 from the germline V gene are LNHNV and YYDKDF (reference sequence). V was pared by 1 base and J by 4 bases, with 2 bases between. The CDR3 runs to 11 residues. CDR3 residues: CATSRGYEQYF. Here the CDR3 DNA reads TGTGCCACCAGCAGAGGTTACGAGCAGTACTTC.

This clonotype was counted ten times or more. This sequence joins TRBV4-3 and TRBJ2-7; no clear D. CDR3 length: 15 residues. V was pared by 4 bases and J by 2 bases, with 15 bases between. The germline gives CDR1 LGHNA, CDR2 YSLEER. In DNA form, the CDR3 reads TGCGCCAGCAGCCCAAATACACAGAGTACCTACGAGCAGTACTTC. Its translation is CASSPNTQSTYEQYF.

This clonotype was seen a handful of times. The V gene is TRBV12-3 or TRBV12-4, the J gene TRBJ1-5; no reliable D call. The V end lost 3 bases, the J end lost 5 bases, and 8 bases lay between the germline ends. This CDR3 contains 13 residues. CDR3 in amino acids: CASSLAMDQPQHF. The CDR3 region has the DNA TGTGCCAGCAGTTTGGCGATGGATCAGCCCCAGCATTTT.

The rearrangement joins TRBV4-3 to TRBJ2-2; a weak D match, TRBD1 (6 bases). The germline V gene encodes CDR1 LGHNA and CDR2 YSLEER. The germline V and J ends were trimmed by 1 base and 3 bases, with 15 bases remaining between them. This CDR3 spans 17 amino acids. The CDR3 bases are TGCGCCAGCAGCCAAGCGGTGGGGGCAGGTGACACCGGGGAGCTGTTTTTT. Its translation is CASSQAVGAGDTGELFF.

With respect to this clonotype: Compared with germline, one end of the junction differs, possibly owing to a read error. The rearrangement uses TRBV2 and TRBJ1-2; TRBD1 matches 9 bases. The CDR3 is made up of 14 amino acids. Per germline, CDR1 SNHLY and CDR2 FYNNEI. The chain's CDR3 is CTSRDGQGLYGYTF. CDR3 nucleotide sequence: TGTACCAGCAGAGATGGACAGGGGCTGTATGGCTACACCTTC.

The chain uses TRBV29-1 and TRBJ2-3; D is perhaps TRBD1 or TRBD2 (5 bases each). Trimming cost V 3 bases and J 4 bases, with 17 bases left between them. In germline, CDR1 is SQVTM, CDR2 ANQGSEA. The CDR3 loop spans 15 amino acids. CDR3 in amino acids: CSVDPGTTISDTQYF. The CDR3 region has the DNA TGCAGCGTTGACCCCGGGACCACGATCTCAGATACGCAGTATTTT.

The chain joins TRBV7-9 to TRBJ2-5, with TRBD2 identical over 8 bases. The germline CDR1 and CDR2 sequences are SEHNR and FQNEAQ (reference sequence). J was trimmed by 5 bases and V by 5 bases; bases with no gene match: 7. The CDR3 has 14 amino acids. The CDR3 DNA sequence: TGTGCCAGCAGCCCCAGGCCTAGCGGGGAGACCCAGTACTTC. Protein: CASSPRPSGETQYF.

The chain joins TRBV7-2 to TRBJ2-6, with no clear D. The CDR3 consists of 16 residues. Trimming took 6 bases from V and 6 from J, leaving 18 bases between them. Germline CDR1 and CDR2: SGHTA and FQGNSA. This chain's CDR3 is CASSLSGPGKANVLTF. CDR3 coding DNA: TGTGCCAGCAGTTTATCCGGCCCCGGTAAGGCCAACGTCCTGACTTTC.

This clonotype was recorded at least ten times. The chain combines TRBV7-9 with TRBJ2-7, with D perhaps matching TRBD1 (5 bases). The CDR3 sequence is 14 residues long. Trimming stripped 1 base from V and 2 bases from J, with 9 bases between. The germline gives CDR1 SEHNR, CDR2 FQNEAQ (reference sequence). The CDR3 bases are TGTGCCAGCAGCTTAGTAAACAGGCCCTACGAGCAGTACTTC. Protein: CASSLVNRPYEQYF.

The chain has TRBV7-2 and TRBJ1-6; 10 nucleotides agree with TRBD1. Germline CDR1 and CDR2: SGHTA and FQGNSA. The CDR3 totals 14 residues. V was clipped by 6 bases and J by 11 bases; unmatched bases: 7. This CDR3 reads CASRMAGQGTPLHF. The CDR3 DNA reads TGTGCCAGCAGGATGGCGGGACAGGGGACACCCCTCCACTTT.

This clonotype was seen a single time. This rearrangement joins TRBV7-9 to TRBJ2-1, with a tentative D call TRBD2 (5 bases). Germline CDR1 reads SEHNR; CDR2 reads FQNEAQ (reference sequence). Trimming took 4 bases from V and 9 from J, leaving 16 bases between them. The CDR3 has 14 residues. This CDR3 reads CASSSPGLASEQFF. As DNA, the CDR3 is TGTGCCAGCAGCTCCCCTGGCCTAGCCAGTGAGCAGTTCTTC.

CDR3 DNA sequence: TGTGCCACCAGCACCCGGACAACGAACACTGAAGCTTTCTTT. As protein: CATSTRTTNTEAFF. The chain couples TRBV15 to TRBJ1-1; D might be TRBD1 (5 bases). The ends were cut back, 4 bases at V and 1 base at J, with 10 bases in the middle. Germline assignment: CDR1 LNHNV and CDR2 YYDKDF (reference sequence). This CDR3 has 14 residues.

To note about this clonotype: Its ends do not fully match the called genes, so a read error is possible. The gene calls are TRBV4-1 and TRBJ1-2; no reliable D call. This CDR3 contains 13 residues. Germline V lookup: CDR1 MGHRA, CDR2 YSYEKL. CDR3 in DNA: TGTGCCAGCAGCGCAAGGACTGACTATGGCTACACCTTC. Its translation: CASSARTDYGYTF.

About this clonotype: Because the CDR3's place on the DNA is in doubt, the DNA is left out and the CDR3 is given as listed by TCRdb. The V and J genes are TRBV25-1 and TRBJ2-7; no check of the table's D call, TRBD2, against the DNA was made. The CDR3 totals 18 residues, both ends included. Germline loops: CDR1 MGHDK, CDR2 SYGVNS. The CDR3 protein is CVPPAGLAGASSSYEQYF.

On this clonotype: Being one base from a much bigger clone, this may be a read error. V and J are TRBV20-1 and TRBJ2-7; no reliable D call. V gave up 2 bases and J gave up 3 bases, with 11 bases separating them. The CDR3 is 13 residues long. The germline V gene encodes CDR1 DFQATT and CDR2 SNEGSKA (reference sequence). Here the CDR3 reads CSARRHGVYEQYF. CDR3 DNA sequence: TGCAGTGCTAGAAGACATGGGGTCTACGAGCAGTACTTC.

This clonotype occurred many times. The chain links TRBV20-1 to TRBJ2-2; D is undetermined. CDR3 length: 15 amino acids. The V end was cut by 3 bases, the J end by 3 bases, with 14 bases between. Germline loops: CDR1 DFQATT, CDR2 SNEGSKA (reference sequence). The CDR3 is CSARRAPEYTGELFF. The CDR3 DNA reads as TGCAGTGCTAGGCGCGCCCCGGAATACACCGGGGAGCTGTTTTTT.

This clonotype came up many times. The gene calls are TRBV20-1 and TRBJ1-5; D perhaps matches TRBD1 (5 bases). Trimming pared 8 bases from V and 1 base from J, leaving 12 bases between. The germline CDR1 and CDR2 sequences are DFQATT and SNEGSKA (reference sequence). The CDR3 length is 13 residues. The CDR3 DNA is TGCAGTAGTGGAGGGGACAGCAATCAGCCCCAGCATTTT. Its protein is CSSGGDSNQPQHF.

In this sample, this clonotype turned up a few times. Possible read error: a much larger clone is one base away. The missing conserved phenylalanine or tryptophan at the end of this CDR3 makes a read error likely. V gene TRBV7-9 combines with J gene TRBJ2-5; no clear D. The germline V gene has CDR1 SEHNR and CDR2 FQNEAQ (reference sequence). CDR3 size: 16 residues. CDR3 nucleotide sequence: TGCGCCAGCAGCCAAGATCTCCGCGGCGGCCAAGAGACCCAGTACCTC. Amino acid sequence: CASSQDLRGGQETQYL.

V is TRBV2 and J is TRBJ1-5; maybe TRBD1 (5 bases). The germline V gene has CDR1 SNHLY and CDR2 FYNNEI. The V end was cut by 5 bases, the J end by 11 bases, with 13 bases between. The CDR3 has 12 residues. For the CDR3, the DNA is TGTGCCAGCAGTTACAGGTTGGAGACCCAGCATTTT. Its protein product is CASSYRLETQHF.

In this sample, this clonotype turned up many times. V usage is TRBV20-1 and J usage is TRBJ2-7, with 7 bases lining up with TRBD1. The ends lost 3 bases at V and 3 bases at J; junction bases unmatched: 5. Germline CDR1 is DFQATT and CDR2 is SNEGSKA (reference sequence). The CDR3 has 13 residues. Here the CDR3 DNA reads TGCAGTGCTAGGGGACAGTCAATCTACGAGCAGTACTTC. Its translation is CSARGQSIYEQYF.

This clonotype was counted only a few times. The rearrangement joins TRBV5-6 to TRBJ2-7; TRBD1 or TRBD2 may be the D gene (5 bases each). The length of the CDR3 is 15 residues. The germline CDR1 and CDR2 sequences are SGHDT and YYEEEE. Trimming shortened V by 5 bases and J by 7 bases, and 22 bases separated the two germline ends. The CDR3 region has the DNA TGTGCCAGCAGGCCATACGGGACCCCCTCTGAGGAGCAGTACTTC. Translation gives CASRPYGTPSEEQYF.

In this sample, this clonotype turned up a few times. This chain connects TRBV10-3 to TRBJ2-3; TRBD1 aligns across 7 bases. The CDR3 has 15 amino acids. The V segment lost 10 bases and the J segment 0 bases; nucleotides outside the gene matches: 10. The germline CDR1 and CDR2 sequences are ENHRY and SYGVKD. The CDR3 DNA reads as TGTGCCACGCAGGTACAGGGGATTAGCACAGATACGCAGTATTTT. It is translated as CATQVQGISTDTQYF.

There are a few counts of this clonotype. The genes are TRBV18 and TRBJ1-1; no clear D. Trimming took off 4 bases at V and 6 bases at J, with 18 bases between the two ends. Germline V lookup: CDR1 KGHSH, CDR2 LQKENI. This CDR3 region has 15 residues. CDR3 DNA sequence: TGTGCCAGCTCACTCACACCGCTATCAGGAGCTGAAGCTTTCTTT. It codes for CASSLTPLSGAEAFF.

This clonotype was seen a handful of times. The rearrangement links TRBV19 to TRBJ1-5; D is ambiguous. CDR3 length: 16 residues. Germline CDR1 is LNHDA and CDR2 is SQIVND (reference sequence). V lost 6 bases and J lost 0, with 15 bases in between. CDR3 protein: CASSPAGDYSNQPQHF. DNA for the CDR3: TGTGCCAGTAGCCCGGCCGGGGATTATAGCAATCAGCCCCAGCATTTT.